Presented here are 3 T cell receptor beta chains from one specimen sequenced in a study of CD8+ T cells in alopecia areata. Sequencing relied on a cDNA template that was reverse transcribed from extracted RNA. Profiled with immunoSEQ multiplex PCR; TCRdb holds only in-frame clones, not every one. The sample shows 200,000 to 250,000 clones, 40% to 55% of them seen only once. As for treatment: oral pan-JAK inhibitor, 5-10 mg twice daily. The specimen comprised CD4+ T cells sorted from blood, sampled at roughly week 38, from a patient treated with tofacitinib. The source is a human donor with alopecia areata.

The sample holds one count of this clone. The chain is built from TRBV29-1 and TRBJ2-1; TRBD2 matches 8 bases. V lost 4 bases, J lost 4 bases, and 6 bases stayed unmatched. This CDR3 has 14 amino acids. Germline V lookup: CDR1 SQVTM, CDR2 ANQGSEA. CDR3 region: CSVGPGGGYNEQFF. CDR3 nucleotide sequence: TGCAGCGTTGGGCCCGGGGGGGGTTACAATGAGCAGTTCTTC.

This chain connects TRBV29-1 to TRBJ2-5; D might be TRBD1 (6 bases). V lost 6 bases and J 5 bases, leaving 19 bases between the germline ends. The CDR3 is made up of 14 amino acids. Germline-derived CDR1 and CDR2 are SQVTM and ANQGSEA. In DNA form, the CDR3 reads TGCAGCGTGGAAAGAAGCAGGGGCGGGGAGACCCAGTACTTC. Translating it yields CSVERSRGGETQYF.

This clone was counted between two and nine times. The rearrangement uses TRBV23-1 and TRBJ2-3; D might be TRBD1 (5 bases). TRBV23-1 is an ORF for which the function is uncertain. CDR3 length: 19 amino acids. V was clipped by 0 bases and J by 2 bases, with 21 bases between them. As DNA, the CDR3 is TGCGCCAGCAGTCAATCGGGCAGGGTAACTCTCCTACACACAGATACGCAGTATTTT. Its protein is CASSQSGRVTLLHTDTQYF.